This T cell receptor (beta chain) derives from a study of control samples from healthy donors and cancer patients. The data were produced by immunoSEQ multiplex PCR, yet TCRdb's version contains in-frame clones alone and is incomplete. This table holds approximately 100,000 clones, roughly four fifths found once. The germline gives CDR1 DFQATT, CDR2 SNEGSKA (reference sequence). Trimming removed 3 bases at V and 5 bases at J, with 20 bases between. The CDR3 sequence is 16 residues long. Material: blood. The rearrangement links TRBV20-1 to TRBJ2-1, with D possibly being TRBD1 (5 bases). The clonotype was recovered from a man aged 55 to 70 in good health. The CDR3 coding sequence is TGCAGTGCTAGTACGAGGATGCGACAGCTAAACAATGAGCAGTTCTTC. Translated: CSASTRMRQLNNEQFF.